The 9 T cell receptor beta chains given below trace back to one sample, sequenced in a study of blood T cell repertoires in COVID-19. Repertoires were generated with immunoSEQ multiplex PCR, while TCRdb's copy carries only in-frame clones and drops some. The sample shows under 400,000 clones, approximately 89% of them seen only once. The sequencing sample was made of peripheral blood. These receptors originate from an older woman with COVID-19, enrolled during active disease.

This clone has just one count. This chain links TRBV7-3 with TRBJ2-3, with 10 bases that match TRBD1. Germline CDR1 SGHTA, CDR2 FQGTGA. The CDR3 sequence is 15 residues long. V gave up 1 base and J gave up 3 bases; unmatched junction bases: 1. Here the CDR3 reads CASSLMGQGTDTQYF. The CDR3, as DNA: TGTGCCAGCAGCTTAATGGGACAGGGGACAGATACGCAGTATTTT.

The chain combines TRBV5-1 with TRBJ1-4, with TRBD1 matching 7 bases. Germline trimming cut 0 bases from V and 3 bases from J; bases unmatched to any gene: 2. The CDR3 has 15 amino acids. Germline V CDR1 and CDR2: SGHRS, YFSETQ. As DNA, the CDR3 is TGCGCCAGCAGCTTGGTAGGACAGGCTAATGAAAAACTGTTTTTT. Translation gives CASSLVGQANEKLFF.

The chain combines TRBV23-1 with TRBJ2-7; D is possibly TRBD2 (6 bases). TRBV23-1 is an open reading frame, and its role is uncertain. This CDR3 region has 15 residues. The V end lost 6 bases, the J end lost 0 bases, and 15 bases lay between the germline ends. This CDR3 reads CASSPSRGSSYEQYF. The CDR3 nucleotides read TGCGCCAGCAGCCCCTCCCGGGGGAGCTCCTACGAGCAGTACTTC.

CDR3 sequence (DNA): TGTGCCAGCAGCTTGGACGGACGGGGGGGAAACACCATATATTTT. Translation gives CASSLDGRGGNTIYF. The chain recombines TRBV5-4 with TRBJ1-3, with D maybe TRBD1 (5 bases). Per germline, CDR1 SGHNT and CDR2 YYREEE (reference sequence). This CDR3 has 15 residues. The germline V and J ends were trimmed by 0 bases and 4 bases, with 11 bases remaining between them.

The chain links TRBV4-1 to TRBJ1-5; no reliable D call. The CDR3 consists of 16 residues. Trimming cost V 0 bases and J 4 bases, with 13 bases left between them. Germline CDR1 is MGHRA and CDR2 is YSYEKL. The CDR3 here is CASSQDFWRENQPQHF. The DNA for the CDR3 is TGCGCCAGCAGCCAAGATTTCTGGCGGGAAAATCAGCCCCAGCATTTT.

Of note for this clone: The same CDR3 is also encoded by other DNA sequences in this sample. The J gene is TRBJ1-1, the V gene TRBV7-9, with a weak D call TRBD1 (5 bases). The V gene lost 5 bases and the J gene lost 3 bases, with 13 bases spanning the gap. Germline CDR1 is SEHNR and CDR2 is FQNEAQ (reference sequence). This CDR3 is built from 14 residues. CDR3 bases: TGTGCCAGCAGCCTCCAAGGGGCGCACACTGAAGCTTTCTTT. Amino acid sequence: CASSLQGAHTEAFF.

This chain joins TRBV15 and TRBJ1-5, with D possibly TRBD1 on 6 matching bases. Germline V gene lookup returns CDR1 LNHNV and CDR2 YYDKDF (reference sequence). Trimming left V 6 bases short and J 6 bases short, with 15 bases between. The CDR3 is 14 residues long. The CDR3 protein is CATSRPPDSQPQHF. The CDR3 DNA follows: TGTGCCACCAGTCGACCGCCGGACAGTCAGCCCCAGCATTTT.

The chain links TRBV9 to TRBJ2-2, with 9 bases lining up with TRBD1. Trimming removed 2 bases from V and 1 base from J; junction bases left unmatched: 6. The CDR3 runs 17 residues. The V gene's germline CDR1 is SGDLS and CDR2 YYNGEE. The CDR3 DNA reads TGTGCCAGCAGCGTTCAGGCGGGACAGGGGAACACCGGGGAGCTGTTTTTT. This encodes CASSVQAGQGNTGELFF.

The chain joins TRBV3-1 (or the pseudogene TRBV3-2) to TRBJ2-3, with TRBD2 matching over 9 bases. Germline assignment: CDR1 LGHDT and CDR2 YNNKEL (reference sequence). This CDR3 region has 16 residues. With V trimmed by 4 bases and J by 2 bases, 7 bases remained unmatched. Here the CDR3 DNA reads TGTGCCAGCAGCCCGTATAGCGGGGGACACACAGATACGCAGTATTTT. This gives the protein CASSPYSGGHTDTQYF.